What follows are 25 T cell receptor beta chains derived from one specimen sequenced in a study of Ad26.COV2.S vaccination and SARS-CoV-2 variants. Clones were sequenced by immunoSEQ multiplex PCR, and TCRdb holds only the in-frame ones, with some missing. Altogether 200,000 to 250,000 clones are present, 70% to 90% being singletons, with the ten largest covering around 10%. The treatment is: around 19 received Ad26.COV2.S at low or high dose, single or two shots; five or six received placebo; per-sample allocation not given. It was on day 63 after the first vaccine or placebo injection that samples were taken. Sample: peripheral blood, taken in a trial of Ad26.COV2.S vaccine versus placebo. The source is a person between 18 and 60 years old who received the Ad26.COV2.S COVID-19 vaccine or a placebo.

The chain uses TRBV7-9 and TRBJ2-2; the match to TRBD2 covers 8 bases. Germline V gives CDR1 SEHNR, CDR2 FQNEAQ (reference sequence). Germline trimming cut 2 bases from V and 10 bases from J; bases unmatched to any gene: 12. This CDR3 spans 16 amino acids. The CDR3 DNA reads TGTGCCAGCAGCTTATCCCGCGGGAGGCGGGAGTTGGAGCTGTTTTTT. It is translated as CASSLSRGRRELELFF. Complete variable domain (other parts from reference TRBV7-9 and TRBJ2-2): DTGVSQNPRHKITKRGQNVTFRCDPISEHNRLYWYRQTLGQGPEFLTYFQNEAQLEKSRLLSDRFSAERPKGSFSTLEIQRTEQGDSAMYLCASSLSRGRRELELFFGEGSRLTVL.

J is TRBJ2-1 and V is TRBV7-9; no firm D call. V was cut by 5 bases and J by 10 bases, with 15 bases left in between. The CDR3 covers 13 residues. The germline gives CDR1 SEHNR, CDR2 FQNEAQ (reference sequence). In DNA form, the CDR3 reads TGTGCCAGCAGCCCCCCCTCATTCGCGGAGCAGTTCTTC. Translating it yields CASSPPSFAEQFF.

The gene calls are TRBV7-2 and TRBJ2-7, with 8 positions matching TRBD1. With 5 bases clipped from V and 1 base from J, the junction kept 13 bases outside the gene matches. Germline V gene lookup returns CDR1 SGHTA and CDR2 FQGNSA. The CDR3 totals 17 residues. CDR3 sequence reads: CASSAPPGTGRSYEQYF. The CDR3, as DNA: TGTGCCAGCAGCGCGCCGCCCGGGACAGGACGGTCCTACGAGCAGTACTTC.

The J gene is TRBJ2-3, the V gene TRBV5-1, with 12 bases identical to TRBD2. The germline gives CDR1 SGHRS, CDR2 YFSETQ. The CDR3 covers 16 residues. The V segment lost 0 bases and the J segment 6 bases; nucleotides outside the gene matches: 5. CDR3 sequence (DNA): TGCGCCAGCAGCTTGGAGCCTAGCGGGGGGGCGGATACGCAGTATTTT. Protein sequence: CASSLEPSGGADTQYF. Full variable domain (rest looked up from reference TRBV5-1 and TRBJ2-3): KAGVTQTPRYLIKTRGQQVTLSCSPISGHRSVSWYQQTPGQGLQFLFEYFSETQRNKGNFPGRFSGRQFSNSRSEMNVSTLELGDSALYLCASSLEPSGGADTQYFGPGTRLTVL.

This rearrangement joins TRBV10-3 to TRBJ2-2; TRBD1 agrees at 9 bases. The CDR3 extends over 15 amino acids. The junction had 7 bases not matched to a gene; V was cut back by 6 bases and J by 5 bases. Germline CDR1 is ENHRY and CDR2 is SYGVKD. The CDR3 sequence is CAIRPGQGWTGELFF. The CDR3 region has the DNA TGTGCCATCAGACCGGGACAGGGTTGGACCGGGGAGCTGTTTTTT.

The CDR3 loop is CASSQEGLFRPGELFF. CDR3 nucleotides: TGTGCCAGCAGCCAAGAGGGGCTATTCCGCCCCGGGGAGCTGTTTTTT. J is TRBJ2-2 and V is TRBV3-1 (or the pseudogene TRBV3-2), with D maybe TRBD1 (5 bases). This CDR3 is built from 16 residues. With 0 bases removed from V and 6 bases from J, the gap between germline ends came to 14 bases. Germline loops: CDR1 LGHDT, CDR2 YNNKEL (reference sequence).

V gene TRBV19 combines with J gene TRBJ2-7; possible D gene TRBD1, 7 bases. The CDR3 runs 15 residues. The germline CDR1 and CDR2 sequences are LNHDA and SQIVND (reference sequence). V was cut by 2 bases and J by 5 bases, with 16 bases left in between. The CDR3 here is CASSINRGLPNEQYF. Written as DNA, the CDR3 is TGTGCCAGTAGTATAAACAGGGGACTTCCCAACGAGCAGTACTTC.

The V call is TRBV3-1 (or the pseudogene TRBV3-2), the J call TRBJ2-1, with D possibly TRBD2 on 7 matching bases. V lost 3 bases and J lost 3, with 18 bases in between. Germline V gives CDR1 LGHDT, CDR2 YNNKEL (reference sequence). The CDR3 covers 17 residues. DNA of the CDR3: TGTGCCAGCAGCCAGAATGGAGGGGGGGGAAACTACAATGAGCAGTTCTTC. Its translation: CASSQNGGGGNYNEQFF.

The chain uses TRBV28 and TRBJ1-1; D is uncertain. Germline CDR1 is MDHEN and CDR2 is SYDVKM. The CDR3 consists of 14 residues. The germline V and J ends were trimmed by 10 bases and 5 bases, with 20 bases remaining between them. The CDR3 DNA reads TGTGCCACCCTCAGTTTAGCGGACTGGACTGAAGCTTTCTTT. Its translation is CATLSLADWTEAFF.

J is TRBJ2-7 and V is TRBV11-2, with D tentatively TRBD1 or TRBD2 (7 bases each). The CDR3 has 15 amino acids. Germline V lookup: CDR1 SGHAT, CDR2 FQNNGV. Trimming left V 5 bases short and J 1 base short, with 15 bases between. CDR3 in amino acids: CASSPRGGLSYEQYF. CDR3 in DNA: TGTGCCAGCAGCCCCAGGGGGGGCTTATCCTACGAGCAGTACTTC.

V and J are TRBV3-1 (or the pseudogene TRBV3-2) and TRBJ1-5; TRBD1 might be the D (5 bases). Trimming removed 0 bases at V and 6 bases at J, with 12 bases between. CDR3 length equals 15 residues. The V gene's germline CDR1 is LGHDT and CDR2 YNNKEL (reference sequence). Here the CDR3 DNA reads TGTGCCAGCAGCCAAGAACCGGGGGATGGTCAGCCCCAGCATTTT. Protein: CASSQEPGDGQPQHF.

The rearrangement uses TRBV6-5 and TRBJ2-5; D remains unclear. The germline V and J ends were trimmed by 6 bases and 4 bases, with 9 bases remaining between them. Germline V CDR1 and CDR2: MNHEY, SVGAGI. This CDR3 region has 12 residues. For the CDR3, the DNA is TGTGCCAGCAGGGGTCCAGGAGAGACCCAGTACTTC. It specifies CASRGPGETQYF.

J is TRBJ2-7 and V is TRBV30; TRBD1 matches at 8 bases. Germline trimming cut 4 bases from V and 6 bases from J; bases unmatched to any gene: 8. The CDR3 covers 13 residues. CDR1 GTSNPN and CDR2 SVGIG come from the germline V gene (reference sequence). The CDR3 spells CAWTPGGSGEQYF. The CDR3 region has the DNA TGTGCCTGGACACCAGGGGGCTCGGGCGAGCAGTACTTC.

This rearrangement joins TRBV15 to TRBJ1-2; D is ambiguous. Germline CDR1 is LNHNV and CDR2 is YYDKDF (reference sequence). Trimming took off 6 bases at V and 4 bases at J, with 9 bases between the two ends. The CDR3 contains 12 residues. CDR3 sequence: CATSEGSYGYTF. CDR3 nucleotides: TGTGCCACCAGTGAGGGAAGCTATGGCTACACCTTC.

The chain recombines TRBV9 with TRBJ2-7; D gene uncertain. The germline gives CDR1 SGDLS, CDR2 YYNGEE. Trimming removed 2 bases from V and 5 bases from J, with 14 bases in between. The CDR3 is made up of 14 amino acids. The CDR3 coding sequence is TGTGCCAGCAGCGTCTCAGGCCACCTTGACGAGCAGTACTTC. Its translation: CASSVSGHLDEQYF.

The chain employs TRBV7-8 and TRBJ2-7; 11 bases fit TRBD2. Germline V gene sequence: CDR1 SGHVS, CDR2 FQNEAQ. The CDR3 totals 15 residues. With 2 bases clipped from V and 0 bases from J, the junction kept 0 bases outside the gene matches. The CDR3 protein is CASSLTSGSSYEQYF. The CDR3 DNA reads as TGTGCCAGCAGCTTAACTAGCGGGAGCTCCTACGAGCAGTACTTC.

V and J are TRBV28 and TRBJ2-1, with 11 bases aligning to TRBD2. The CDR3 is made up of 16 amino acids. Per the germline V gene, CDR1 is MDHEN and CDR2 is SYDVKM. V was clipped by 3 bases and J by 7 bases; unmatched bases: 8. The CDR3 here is CASSLSSSGRRNEQFF. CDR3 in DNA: TGTGCCAGCAGTTTGTCTTCTAGCGGGAGGCGGAATGAGCAGTTCTTC.

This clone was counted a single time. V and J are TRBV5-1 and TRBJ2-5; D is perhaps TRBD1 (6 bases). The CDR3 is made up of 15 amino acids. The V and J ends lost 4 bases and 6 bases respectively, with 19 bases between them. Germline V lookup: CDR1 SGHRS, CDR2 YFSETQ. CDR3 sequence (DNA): TGCGCCAGCAGCCCTGCCCAACAGGGTAGGAAGACCCAGTACTTC. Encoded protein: CASSPAQQGRKTQYF.

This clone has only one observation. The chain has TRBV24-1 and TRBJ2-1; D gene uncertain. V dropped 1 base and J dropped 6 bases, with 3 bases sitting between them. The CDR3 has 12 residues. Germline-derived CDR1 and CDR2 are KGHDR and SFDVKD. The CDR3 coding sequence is TGTGCCACCAGTGATTTTGGCAATGAGCAGTTCTTC. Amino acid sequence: CATSDFGNEQFF.

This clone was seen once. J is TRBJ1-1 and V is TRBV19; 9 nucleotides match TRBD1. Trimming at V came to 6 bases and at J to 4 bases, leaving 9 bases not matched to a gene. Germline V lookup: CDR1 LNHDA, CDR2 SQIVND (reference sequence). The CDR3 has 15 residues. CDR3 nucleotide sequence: TGTGCCAGTAGCCCAAGACAGGGGGAGGGCACTGAAGCTTTCTTT. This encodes CASSPRQGEGTEAFF.

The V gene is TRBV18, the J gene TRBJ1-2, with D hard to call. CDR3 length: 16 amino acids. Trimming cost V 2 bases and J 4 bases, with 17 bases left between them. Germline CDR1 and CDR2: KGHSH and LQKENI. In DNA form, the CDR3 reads TGTGCCAGCTCACCAGGCCCGGTAGAGGCGGGCTATGGCTACACCTTC. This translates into CASSPGPVEAGYGYTF.

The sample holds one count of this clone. As DNA, the CDR3 is TGTGCCAGCAGCACCCGACAGGGGGCGATCTCTGGGGCCAACGTCCTGACTTTC. This codes for CASSTRQGAISGANVLTF. This sequence joins TRBV9 and TRBJ2-6; 10 positions agree with TRBD1. Germline V gene lookup returns CDR1 SGDLS and CDR2 YYNGEE. Trimming removed 4 bases from V and 0 bases from J; junction bases left unmatched: 7. The CDR3 consists of 18 residues. Complete variable domain (other parts from reference TRBV9 and TRBJ2-6): DSGVTQTPKHLITATGQRVTLRCSPRSGDLSVYWYQQSLDQGLQFLIQYYNGEERAKGNILERFSAQQFPDLHSELNLSSLELGDSALYFCASSTRQGAISGANVLTFGAGSRLTVL.

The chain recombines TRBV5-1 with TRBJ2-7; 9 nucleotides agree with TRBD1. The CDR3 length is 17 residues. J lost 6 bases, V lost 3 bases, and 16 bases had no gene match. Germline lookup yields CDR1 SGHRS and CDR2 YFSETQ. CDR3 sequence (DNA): TGCGCCAGCAGCTCCTGGACAGGGGAGAATGTTCGGGGCGAGCAGTACTTC. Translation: CASSSWTGENVRGEQYF.

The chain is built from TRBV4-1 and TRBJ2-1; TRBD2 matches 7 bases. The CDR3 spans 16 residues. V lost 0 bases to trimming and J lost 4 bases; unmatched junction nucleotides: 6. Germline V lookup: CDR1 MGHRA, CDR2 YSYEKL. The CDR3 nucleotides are TGCGCCAGCAGCCAAGATCCGCTAGCGGAGTACAATGAGCAGTTCTTC. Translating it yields CASSQDPLAEYNEQFF.

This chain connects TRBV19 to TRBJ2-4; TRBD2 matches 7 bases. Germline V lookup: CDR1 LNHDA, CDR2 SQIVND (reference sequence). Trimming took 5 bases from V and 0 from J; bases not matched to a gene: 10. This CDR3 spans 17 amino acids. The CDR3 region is CASSSTWDYIAKNIQYF. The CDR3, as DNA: TGTGCCAGTAGTTCGACGTGGGACTACATAGCCAAAAACATTCAGTACTTC.